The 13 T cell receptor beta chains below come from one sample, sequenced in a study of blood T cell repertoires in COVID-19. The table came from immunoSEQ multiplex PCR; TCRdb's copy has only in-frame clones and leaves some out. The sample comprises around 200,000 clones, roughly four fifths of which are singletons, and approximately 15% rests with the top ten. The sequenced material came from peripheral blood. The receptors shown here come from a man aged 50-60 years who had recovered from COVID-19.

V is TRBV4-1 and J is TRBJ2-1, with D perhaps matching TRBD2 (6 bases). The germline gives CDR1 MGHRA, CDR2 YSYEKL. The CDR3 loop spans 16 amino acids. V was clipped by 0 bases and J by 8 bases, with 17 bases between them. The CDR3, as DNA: TGCGCCAGCAGCCAAGATACCGGACTACCGGGGGATGAGCAGTTCTTC. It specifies CASSQDTGLPGDEQFF.

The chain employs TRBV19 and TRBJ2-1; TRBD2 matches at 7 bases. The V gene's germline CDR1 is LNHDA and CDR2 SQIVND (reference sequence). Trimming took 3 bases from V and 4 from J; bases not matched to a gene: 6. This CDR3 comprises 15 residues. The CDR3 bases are TGTGCCAGTAGTATGAAGAGCGGGAAGTACAATGAGCAGTTCTTC. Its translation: CASSMKSGKYNEQFF.

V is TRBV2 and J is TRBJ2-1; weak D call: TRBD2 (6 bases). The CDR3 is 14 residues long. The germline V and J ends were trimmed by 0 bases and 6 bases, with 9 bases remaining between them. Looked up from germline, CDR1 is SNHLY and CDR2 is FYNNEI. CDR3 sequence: CASSEAGGINEQFF. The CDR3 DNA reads TGTGCCAGCAGTGAAGCGGGCGGGATCAATGAGCAGTTCTTC.

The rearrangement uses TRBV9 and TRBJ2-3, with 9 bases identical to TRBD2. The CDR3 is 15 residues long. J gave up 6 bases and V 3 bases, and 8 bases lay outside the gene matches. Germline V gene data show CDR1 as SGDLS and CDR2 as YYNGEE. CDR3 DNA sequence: TGTGCCAGCAGCGACATTAGCGGGAGTGTTGATACGCAGTATTTT. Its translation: CASSDISGSVDTQYF. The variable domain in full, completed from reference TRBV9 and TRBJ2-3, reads DSGVTQTPKHLITATGQRVTLRCSPRSGDLSVYWYQQSLDQGLQFLIQYYNGEERAKGNILERFSAQQFPDLHSELNLSSLELGDSALYFCASSDISGSVDTQYFGPGTRLTVL.

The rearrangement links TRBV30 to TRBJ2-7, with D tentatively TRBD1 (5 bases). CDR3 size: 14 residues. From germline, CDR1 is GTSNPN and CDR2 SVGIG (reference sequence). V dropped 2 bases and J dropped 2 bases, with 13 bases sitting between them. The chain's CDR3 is CAWSLGRVAYEQYF. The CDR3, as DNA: TGTGCCTGGAGTTTGGGCAGGGTGGCCTACGAGCAGTACTTC.

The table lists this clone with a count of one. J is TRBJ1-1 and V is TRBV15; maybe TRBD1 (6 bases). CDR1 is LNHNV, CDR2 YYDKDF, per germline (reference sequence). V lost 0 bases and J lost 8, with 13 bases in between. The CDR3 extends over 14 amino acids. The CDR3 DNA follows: TGTGCCACCAGCAGAGATCGGGGGGGCCCCGAAGCTTTCTTT. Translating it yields CATSRDRGGPEAFF.

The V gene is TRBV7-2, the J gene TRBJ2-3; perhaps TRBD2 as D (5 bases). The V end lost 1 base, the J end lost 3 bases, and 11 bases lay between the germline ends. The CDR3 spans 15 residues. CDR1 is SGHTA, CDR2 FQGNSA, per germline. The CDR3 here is CASSLGGVQTDTQYF. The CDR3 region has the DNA TGTGCCAGCAGCTTAGGGGGAGTCCAGACAGATACGCAGTATTTT.

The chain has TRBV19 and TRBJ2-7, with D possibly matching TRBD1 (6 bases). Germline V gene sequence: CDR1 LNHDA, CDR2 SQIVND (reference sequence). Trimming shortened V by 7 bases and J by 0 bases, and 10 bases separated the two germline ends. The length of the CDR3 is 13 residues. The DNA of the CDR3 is TGTGCCAGTACAGGGGATAGCTCCTACGAGCAGTACTTC. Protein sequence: CASTGDSSYEQYF.

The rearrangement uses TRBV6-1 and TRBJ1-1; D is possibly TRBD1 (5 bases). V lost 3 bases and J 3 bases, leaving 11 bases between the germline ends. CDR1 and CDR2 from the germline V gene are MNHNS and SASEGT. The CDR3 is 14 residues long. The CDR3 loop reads CASSEEGVHTEAFF. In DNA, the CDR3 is TGTGCCAGCAGTGAGGAAGGGGTACACACTGAAGCTTTCTTT.

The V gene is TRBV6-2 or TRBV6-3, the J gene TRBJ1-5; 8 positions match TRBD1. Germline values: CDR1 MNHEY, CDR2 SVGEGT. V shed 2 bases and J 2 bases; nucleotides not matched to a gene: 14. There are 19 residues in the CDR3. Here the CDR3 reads CASSYDATGVGGGNQPQHF. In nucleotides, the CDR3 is TGTGCCAGCAGTTACGATGCGACAGGGGTTGGTGGGGGCAATCAGCCCCAGCATTTT.

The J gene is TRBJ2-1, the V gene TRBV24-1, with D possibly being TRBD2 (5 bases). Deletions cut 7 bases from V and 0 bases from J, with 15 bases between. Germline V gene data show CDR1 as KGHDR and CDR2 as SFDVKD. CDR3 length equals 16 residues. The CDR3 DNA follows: TGTGCCACCAGCGACTCGCGGGTGAGCTCCTACAATGAGCAGTTCTTC. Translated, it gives CATSDSRVSSYNEQFF.

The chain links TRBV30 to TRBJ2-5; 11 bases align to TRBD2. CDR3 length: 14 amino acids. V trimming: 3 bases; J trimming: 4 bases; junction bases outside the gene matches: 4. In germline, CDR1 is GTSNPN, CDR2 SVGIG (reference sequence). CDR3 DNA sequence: TGTGCCTGGAGGACGGGACTAGCGGTAGAGACCCAGTACTTC. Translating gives CAWRTGLAVETQYF.

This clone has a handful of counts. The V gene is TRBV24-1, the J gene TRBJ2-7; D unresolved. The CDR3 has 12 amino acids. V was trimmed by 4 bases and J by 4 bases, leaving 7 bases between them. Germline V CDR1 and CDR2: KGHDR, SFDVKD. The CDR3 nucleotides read TGTGCCACCAGTGACGGTTCTTACGAGCAGTACTTC. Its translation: CATSDGSYEQYF.